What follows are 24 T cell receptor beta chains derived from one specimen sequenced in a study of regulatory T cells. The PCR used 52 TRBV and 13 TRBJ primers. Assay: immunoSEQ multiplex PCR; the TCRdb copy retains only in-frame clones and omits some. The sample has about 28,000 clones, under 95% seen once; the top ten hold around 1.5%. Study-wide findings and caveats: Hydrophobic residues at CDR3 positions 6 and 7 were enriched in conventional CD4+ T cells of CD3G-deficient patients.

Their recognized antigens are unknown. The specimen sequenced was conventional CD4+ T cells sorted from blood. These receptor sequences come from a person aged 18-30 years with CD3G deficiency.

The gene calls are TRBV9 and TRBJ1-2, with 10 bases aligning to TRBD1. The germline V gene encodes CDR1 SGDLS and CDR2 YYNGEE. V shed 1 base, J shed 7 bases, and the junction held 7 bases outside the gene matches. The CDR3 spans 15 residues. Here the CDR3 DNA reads TGTGCCAGCAGCGTAACCGGGACAGGGGAAGGTGGCTACACCTTC. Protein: CASSVTGTGEGGYTF.

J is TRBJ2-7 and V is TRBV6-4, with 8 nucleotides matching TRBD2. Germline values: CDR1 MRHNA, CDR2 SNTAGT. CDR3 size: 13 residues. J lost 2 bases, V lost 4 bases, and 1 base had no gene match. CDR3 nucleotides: TGTGCCAGCAGTGGGCGGGGGGCCTACGAGCAGTACTTC. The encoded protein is CASSGRGAYEQYF.

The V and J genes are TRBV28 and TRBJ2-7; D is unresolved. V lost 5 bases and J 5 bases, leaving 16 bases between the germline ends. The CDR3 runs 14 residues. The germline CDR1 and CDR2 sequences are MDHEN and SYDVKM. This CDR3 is CASSPRQSRNEQYF. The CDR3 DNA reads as TGTGCCAGCAGTCCCCGCCAATCCCGGAACGAGCAGTACTTC.

CDR3 coding DNA: TGCGCCAGCAGCCCCAGCGGGAGGGCCGAAGGTGAGCAGTTCTTC. It encodes CASSPSGRAEGEQFF. The chain carries TRBV5-1 and TRBJ2-1; 10 bases are a match to TRBD2. The J segment lost 9 bases and the V segment lost 4 bases, leaving 10 bases of the junction unmatched. CDR1 is SGHRS, CDR2 YFSETQ, per germline. The CDR3 has 15 residues. Filled out from reference TRBV5-1 and TRBJ2-1, the complete variable domain reads KAGVTQTPRYLIKTRGQQVTLSCSPISGHRSVSWYQQTPGQGLQFLFEYFSETQRNKGNFPGRFSGRQFSNSRSEMNVSTLELGDSALYLCASSPSGRAEGEQFFGPGTRLTVL.

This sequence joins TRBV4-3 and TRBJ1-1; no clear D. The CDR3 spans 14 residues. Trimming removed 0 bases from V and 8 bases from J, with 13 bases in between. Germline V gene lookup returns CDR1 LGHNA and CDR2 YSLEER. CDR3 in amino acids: CASSQDATRIEAFF. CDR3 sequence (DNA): TGCGCCAGCAGCCAAGATGCGACCCGGATCGAAGCTTTCTTT.

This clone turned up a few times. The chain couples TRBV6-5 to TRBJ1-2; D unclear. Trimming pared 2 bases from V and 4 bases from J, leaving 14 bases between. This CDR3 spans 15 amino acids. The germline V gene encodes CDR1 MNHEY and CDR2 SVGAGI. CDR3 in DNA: TGTGCCAGCAGTTACGGGAGAAAGGTCCTCTATGGCTACACCTTC. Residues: CASSYGRKVLYGYTF.

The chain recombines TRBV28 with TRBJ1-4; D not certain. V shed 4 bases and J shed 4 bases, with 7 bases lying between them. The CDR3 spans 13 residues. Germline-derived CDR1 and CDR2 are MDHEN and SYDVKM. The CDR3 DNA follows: TGTGCCAGCAGTTGGGCTGGTAATGAAAAACTGTTTTTT. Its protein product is CASSWAGNEKLFF.

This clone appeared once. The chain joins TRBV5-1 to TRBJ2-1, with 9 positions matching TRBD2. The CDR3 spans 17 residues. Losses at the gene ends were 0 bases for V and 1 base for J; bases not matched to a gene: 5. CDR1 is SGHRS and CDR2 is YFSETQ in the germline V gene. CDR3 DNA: TGCGCCAGCAGCTTGGATGGAGCGGGGGGTTCCTACAATGAGCAGTTCTTC. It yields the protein CASSLDGAGGSYNEQFF.

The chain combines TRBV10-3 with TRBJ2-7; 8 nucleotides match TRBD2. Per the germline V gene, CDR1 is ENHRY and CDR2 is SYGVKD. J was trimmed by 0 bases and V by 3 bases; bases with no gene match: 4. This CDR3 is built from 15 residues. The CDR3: CAISDRSGSSYEQYF. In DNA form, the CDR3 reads TGTGCCATCAGTGATAGGAGCGGGAGCTCCTACGAGCAGTACTTC.

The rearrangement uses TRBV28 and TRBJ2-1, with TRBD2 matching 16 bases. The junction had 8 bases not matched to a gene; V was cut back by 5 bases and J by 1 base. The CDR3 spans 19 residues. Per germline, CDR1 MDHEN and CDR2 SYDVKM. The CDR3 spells CASSGRGTSGRGSYNEQFF. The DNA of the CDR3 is TGTGCCAGCAGTGGACGCGGGACTAGCGGGAGGGGGTCCTACAATGAGCAGTTCTTC.

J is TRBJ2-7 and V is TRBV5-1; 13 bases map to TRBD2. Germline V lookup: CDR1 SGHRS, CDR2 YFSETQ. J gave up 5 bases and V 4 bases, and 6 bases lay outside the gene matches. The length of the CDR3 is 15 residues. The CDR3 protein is CASSLGTSGKDEQYF. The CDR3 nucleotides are TGCGCCAGCAGCCTCGGGACTAGCGGGAAGGACGAGCAGTACTTC.

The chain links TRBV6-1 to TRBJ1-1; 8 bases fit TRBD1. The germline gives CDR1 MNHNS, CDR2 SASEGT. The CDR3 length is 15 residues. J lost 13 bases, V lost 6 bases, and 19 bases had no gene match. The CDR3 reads CASRDQPQGAIGGFF. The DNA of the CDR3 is TGTGCCAGCAGGGACCAACCCCAGGGGGCCATCGGTGGTTTCTTT.

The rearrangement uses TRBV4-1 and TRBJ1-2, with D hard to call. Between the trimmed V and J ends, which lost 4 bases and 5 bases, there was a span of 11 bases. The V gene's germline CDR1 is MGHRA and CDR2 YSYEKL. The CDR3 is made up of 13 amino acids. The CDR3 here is CASSLGSTYGYTF. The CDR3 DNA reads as TGCGCCAGCAGCCTGGGCAGTACTTATGGCTACACCTTC.

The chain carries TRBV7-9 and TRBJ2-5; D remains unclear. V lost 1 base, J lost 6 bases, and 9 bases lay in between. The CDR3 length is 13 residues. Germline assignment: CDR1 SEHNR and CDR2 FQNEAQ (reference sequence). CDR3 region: CASSLDGRQTQYF. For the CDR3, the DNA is TGTGCCAGCAGCTTAGATGGGCGACAGACCCAGTACTTC.

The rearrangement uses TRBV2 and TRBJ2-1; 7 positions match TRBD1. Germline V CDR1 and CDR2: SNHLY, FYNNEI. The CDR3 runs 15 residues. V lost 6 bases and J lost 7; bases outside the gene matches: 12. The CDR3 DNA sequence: TGTGCCAGCAGGTCCACAGGGGCGTTAATTAATGAGCAGTTCTTC. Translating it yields CASRSTGALINEQFF.

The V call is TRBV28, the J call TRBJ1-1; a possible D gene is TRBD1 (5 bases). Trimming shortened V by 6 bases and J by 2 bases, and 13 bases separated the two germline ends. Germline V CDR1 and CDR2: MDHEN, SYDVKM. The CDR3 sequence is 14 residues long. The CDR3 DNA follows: TGTGCCAGCAGACTCGGGACGGCTAACACTGAAGCTTTCTTT. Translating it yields CASRLGTANTEAFF.

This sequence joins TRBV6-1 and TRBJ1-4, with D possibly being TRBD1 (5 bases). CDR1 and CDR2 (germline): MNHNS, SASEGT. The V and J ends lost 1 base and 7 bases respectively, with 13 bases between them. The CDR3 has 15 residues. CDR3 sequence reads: CASSEGWGGSEKLFF. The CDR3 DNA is TGTGCCAGCAGTGAAGGATGGGGGGGGAGTGAAAAACTGTTTTTT.

CDR3 sequence: CAISESRFSGTYNEQFF. In DNA form, the CDR3 reads TGTGCCATCAGTGAGTCGAGGTTTAGTGGAACCTACAATGAGCAGTTCTTC. The rearrangement links TRBV10-3 to TRBJ2-1; D is ambiguous. The V gene lost 0 bases and the J gene lost 2 bases, with 14 bases spanning the gap. The CDR3 has 17 residues. Germline-derived CDR1 and CDR2 are ENHRY and SYGVKD.

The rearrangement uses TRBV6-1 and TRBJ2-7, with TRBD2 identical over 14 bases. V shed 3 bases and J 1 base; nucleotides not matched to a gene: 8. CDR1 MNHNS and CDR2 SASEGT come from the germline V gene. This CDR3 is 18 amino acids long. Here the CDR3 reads CASSDAGTSGGQSYEQYF. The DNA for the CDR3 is TGTGCCAGCAGTGATGCCGGGACTAGCGGGGGACAATCCTACGAGCAGTACTTC.

CDR3 loop: CASPISPSSGSYEQYF. The CDR3 DNA is TGTGCCAGTCCAATTTCCCCTTCCTCGGGCTCCTACGAGCAGTACTTC. The chain recombines TRBV19 with TRBJ2-5; D is uncertain. With the DNA end fitting TRBJ2-7 better, the J assignment may be wrong. Germline V lookup: CDR1 LNHDA, CDR2 SQIVND (reference sequence). This CDR3 has 16 amino acids.

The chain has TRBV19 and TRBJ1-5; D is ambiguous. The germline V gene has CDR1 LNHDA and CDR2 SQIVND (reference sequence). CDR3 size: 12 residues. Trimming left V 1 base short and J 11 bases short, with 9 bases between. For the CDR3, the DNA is TGTGCCAGTAGTATAGGCCGGTGGGCCCAGCATTTT. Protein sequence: CASSIGRWAQHF.

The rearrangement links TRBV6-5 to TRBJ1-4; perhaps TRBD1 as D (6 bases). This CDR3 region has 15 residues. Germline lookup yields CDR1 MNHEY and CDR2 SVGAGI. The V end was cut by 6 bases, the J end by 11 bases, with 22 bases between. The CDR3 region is CASRPDSAVSSKLFF. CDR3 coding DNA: TGTGCCAGCAGGCCGGACAGTGCCGTATCTAGTAAACTGTTTTTT.

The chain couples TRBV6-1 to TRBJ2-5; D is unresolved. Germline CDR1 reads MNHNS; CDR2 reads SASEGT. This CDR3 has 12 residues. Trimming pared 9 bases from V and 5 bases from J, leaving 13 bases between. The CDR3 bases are TGTGCCAGTCGAGGCTCGGTCGAGACCCAGTACTTC. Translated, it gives CASRGSVETQYF.

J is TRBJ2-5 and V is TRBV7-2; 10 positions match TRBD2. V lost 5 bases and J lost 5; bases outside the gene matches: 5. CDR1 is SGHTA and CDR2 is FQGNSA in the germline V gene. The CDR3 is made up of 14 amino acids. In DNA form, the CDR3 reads TGTGCCAGCAGCCCAGCGGGGGGGCGGGAGACCCAGTACTTC. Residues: CASSPAGGRETQYF.